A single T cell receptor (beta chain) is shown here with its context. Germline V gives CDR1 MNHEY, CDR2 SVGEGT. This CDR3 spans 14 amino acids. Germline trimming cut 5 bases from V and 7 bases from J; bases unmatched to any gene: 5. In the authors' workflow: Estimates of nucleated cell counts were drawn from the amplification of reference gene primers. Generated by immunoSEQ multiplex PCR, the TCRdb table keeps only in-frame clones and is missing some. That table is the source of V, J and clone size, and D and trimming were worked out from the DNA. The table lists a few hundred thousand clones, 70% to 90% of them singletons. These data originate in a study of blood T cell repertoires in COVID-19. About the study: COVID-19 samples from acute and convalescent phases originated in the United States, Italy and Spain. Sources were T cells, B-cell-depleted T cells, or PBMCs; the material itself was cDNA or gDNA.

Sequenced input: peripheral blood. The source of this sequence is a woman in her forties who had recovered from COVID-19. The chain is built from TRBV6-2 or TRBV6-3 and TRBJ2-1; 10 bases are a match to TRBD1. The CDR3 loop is CASSHRTGGNEQFF. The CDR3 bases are TGTGCCAGCAGTCATCGGACAGGGGGGAATGAGCAGTTCTTC.